One T cell receptor (beta chain) is described in this entry. The antigen it recognizes is unknown. No base quality values were provided; no much bigger clone lies one nucleotide off. The cysteine opens and the phenylalanine closes a CDR3 of 16 amino acids. The read is trimmed to its CDR3 DNA, 48 bases read in frame from base 1. V has 4 bases trimmed and J has 10 bases trimmed; junction bases matching no gene number 9. The germline V gene specifies SGHTA as CDR1 and FQGNSA as CDR2. These data originate in a study of cytomegalovirus exposure and HLA in healthy donors (dated by TCRdb to about 2017). About the study as a whole: An earlier analysis of roughly 500 of the donors reported 276 Gb of sequence data and 95 million to 130 million unique TCR beta sequences obtained from about 170 million T cells. About 280 gigabases of sequencing data and tens of millions of unique TCR sequences were included in an early release covering roughly 600 HLA-typed donors. Of the 350 to 450 genotyped donors, 75% to 85% were placed in the genetic ancestry cluster associated with self-reported Caucasian donors. The study aimed to test whether cataloging public T cell receptors could reveal signatures of past pathogen exposure. Using immunosequencing, the study profiled T cell repertoires from around 680 subjects and related those repertoires to cytomegalovirus serostatus. A separate validation cohort of roughly 120 different subjects was used in addition to the 666-subject first cohort. To predict cytomegalovirus infection status, the study combined high-throughput TCR immunosequencing, statistical association of individual TCRs with disease status, and machine learning. A later analysis re-examined previously published TCR beta repertoires from more than 600 donors and added high-resolution HLA genotyping to investigate patterns of TCR occurrence. Rather than drawing on any new phenotypic data, the later analysis identified candidate immune exposures from TCR beta sequences and the way those sequences occurred across donors. An earlier analysis of 587 of the donors applied high-throughput TCR beta sequencing to assess whether each TCR beta V gene segment acted as functional or pseudogenic. Alongside the repertoire data, information on donor age, sex, ethnicity and CMV serostatus was compiled. A later genetic analysis used genome-wide SNP genotypes for about 60% of the roughly 700 donors, treating that subset as a discovery cohort. All discovery cohort repertoires had been generated on a single sequencing platform. HLA typing included class I and class II loci at four-digit resolution. The number of donors typed differed by locus, with about 620-630 for A, B, C, DRB1 and DQB1, around 560 for DQA1, over 600 for DPA1, and around 430 for DPB1. Roughly five DR-DQ haplotypes were handled as single units for association and clustering, since linkage in the cohort was strong. On average, approximately 250,000 unique TCR beta nucleotide sequences were sequenced per donor among fewer than 500 genotyped donors of the cohort, with 15% to 20% of those sequences being non-productive.

What the authors observed across the whole study: The classifier was reported to diagnose cytomegalovirus status with high specificity and sensitivity in both the original cohort and the validation cohort. Across donors, most TCR sequences were observed very rarely, whereas some public TCRs were present in many individuals. A further reported finding was that TCR beta sequences accurately predicted the HLA-A and HLA-B alleles for most subjects in the first cohort. HLA typing was unavailable for some donors at each locus, so association tests used only the typed subset. In this cohort, only TCR beta chains were sequenced, and detectable features were limited by the absence of alpha or paired-chain data. According to a later analysis, TCR association rates differed among HLA loci, with DRB1 alleles showing the most associated TCRs and HLA-C alleles showing the fewest. V-gene and J-gene trimming of TCR beta chains was associated with a missense DCLRE1C variant in a later genetic analysis, and the association was replicated in an independent cohort. Most CMV-associated TCR beta chains appeared to be HLA-restricted in a later analysis, and the HLA associations seemed to be driven largely by CMV exposure. A later analysis associated 15,000 to 20,000 TCR beta sequences with specific HLA alleles at a false discovery rate of 0.05. The 87-base-pair reads could not distinguish some IMGT-functional V segments, including TRBV6-2 and TRBV6-3, so those segments were excluded. According to the authors, the approach could potentially be generalized to other disease states and immunological phenotypes. Broadly in line with IMGT annotations, most TCR beta V segments showed up in productive rearrangements about 87% or about 30% of the time in an earlier analysis of 450 to 750 of the donors. When HLA alleles, especially DR and DQ, strongly co-occurred, TCR associations were difficult to assign to individual alleles. A cluster of highly shared sequence variants was judged likely to represent a technical artifact of the sequencing pipeline. Compared with equally common non-associated chains, HLA-associated TCR beta chains in a later analysis were more clonally expanded and had lower generation probabilities. Linkage disequilibrium might explain the correlated functional status among segregating V segments, but an unknown experimental factor could not be excluded. The study listed 164 TCR beta chains as associated with cytomegalovirus. Immune exposure information for the cohort was limited to CMV serostatus. In vitro tests confirmed that a few of the cytomegalovirus-associated TCR beta chains recognize cytomegalovirus antigens. Several of the top co-occurrence clusters appeared to be linked to parvovirus B19, influenza, CMV and Epstein-Barr virus, according to a later analysis. Because counts were too low, seventeen rarely observed V segments, including chromosome 9 orphons, were left out of the earlier analysis of some 640 of the donors. Sequencing depth was assumed to be roughly uniform across donors in the presence/absence analyses, though that assumption may not hold. Compared with the roughly 720-donor mean, donors in an Asian-associated ancestry cluster had fewer N-insertions in productive TCRs, according to a later genetic analysis.

Preparation of the library involved the immunoSEQ multiplex PCR assay. The multiplex PCR relied on a mix of 60 forward primers for TCR Vbeta segments and 13 reverse primers for TCR Jbeta segments. The CDR3 region of rearranged TCR beta genes was amplified from genomic DNA with a multiplex PCR assay. The amplified TCR beta libraries were sequenced on the Illumina HiSeq System as 87-base-pair reads. The original pipeline was this. A later analysis tallied tens of millions of unique TCR beta chains across the 666 repertoires, and 10 million to 11 million of those chains were shared by two or more donors. To remove PCR and sequencing errors, raw reads were error-corrected and collapsed into unique sequences using a nearest-neighbor algorithm that merged closely related sequences. V, D and J gene segments were assigned by aligning CDR3 sequences to IMGT reference sequences. Each retained sequence needed at least a six-nucleotide match to both a V gene segment and a J gene segment. Rearrangements were called productive when the CDR3 lacked stop codons and stayed in frame with V and J; all others were non-productive. CDR3 was defined by IMGT convention, running from the second conserved V-encoded cysteine to the conserved J-encoded phenylalanine. Sequences without an unambiguous match to a single V gene segment were excluded from the earlier analysis of several hundred of the donors. In an earlier analysis of a few hundred of the donors, a V segment was called functional when productive rearrangements were above 56.7%, and segregating when the standard deviation between donors exceeded 5%. A statistical classification framework was built to diagnose cytomegalovirus status from the catalog of TCR beta chain sequences. V and J gene assignment, in a later analysis, came from comparing TCR nucleotide sequences with IMGT/GENE-DB human TR gene sequences. In a later analysis, CDR3 sequences and most-parsimonious VDJ recombination scenarios were assigned using the TCRdist pipeline. In a later analysis, every TCR beta chain was defined by the combination of its CDR3 amino acid sequence and its V-gene family, and reads without a unique V-gene family were dropped. In a later analysis, approximately 590 highly shared, low-generation-probability nucleotide sequences were removed to address suspected cross-contamination and a sequencing artifact. A later analysis calculated a clonal expansion index for each public chain from normalized within-repertoire ranks of inferred template counts. Generation probabilities in a later analysis came from a VDJ recombination model fitted to out-of-frame rearrangements, and those results were checked against IGoR. A later analysis scored TCR-TCR, TCR-HLA and TCR-CMV co-occurrence with hypergeometric tests, applying a repertoire-size bias correction to TCR pairs. To estimate false discovery rates, a later analysis permuted the HLA or CMV assignments 20 times. In a later analysis, co-occurring TCRs were grouped using DBSCAN, and TCRdist sequence similarity was added for clustering within HLA-allele-positive subsets. Repertoires with fewer than 30,000 or more than 120,000 public chains were left out of co-occurrence clustering, as were four to six repertoires with anomalous nucleotide sharing. In TCRdb, the immuneACCESS table is reduced to in-frame sequences with V and J assigned. These tables do not hold every clone; where another copy was compared, an unresolved V gene accounts for under half, and the others remain unexplained. The DNA gave D and trimming, while V, J and clone size come from that table. The sample data list under 200,000 clones, and around four fifths of these were observed just once. Roughly 1.2% of the sample goes to the ten largest clones.

The cohort was made up of roughly 670 healthy bone marrow donors. At the time of sampling, all cohort members were nominally healthy, though unrecorded immune exposures were likely present. The donor was CMV seronegative and was included in the group of about 350 seronegative cohort members. Each donor provided a peripheral blood sample, and peripheral blood mononuclear cells were used for TCR beta sequencing. The Qiagen DNeasy Blood Extraction Kit was used to extract genomic DNA from the blood cell samples. The chain is made from TRBV7-2 and TRBJ2-1; TRBD2 agrees with 14 junctional bases. This TCR was recovered from a woman aged 45-59 years in good health and CMV-seronegative. Sequencing was performed on PBMCs. The CDR3 protein: CASSSTSGGALYEQFF. The nucleotide sequence is given as TGTGCCAGCAGCTCGACTAGCGGGGGGGCCCTATACGAGCAGTTCTTC.